This TCR beta chain is from a study of human thymus T cells. Findings and caveats of the study: Across thymic and blood repertoires, the usage of V and J genes appeared to be biased. Thymic repertoires from unrelated individuals overlapped highly, related research reported.

Turning to this clone: Its antigen is undetermined.

The CDR3 contains 16 residues. Germline assignment: CDR1 GTSNPN and CDR2 SVGIG (reference sequence). The V and J ends lost 4 bases and 6 bases respectively, with 21 bases between them. The thymus was resected at corrective cardiac surgery. The people who donated were healthy Finnish babies having corrective surgery for congenital heart defects. TCRdb's copy holds only in-frame clones and misses some; the assay was immunoSEQ multiplex PCR. The sample consists of under 95,000 clones, over 85% of them appearing once. The chain links TRBV30 to TRBJ1-4, with a tentative D call TRBD1 (5 bases). The sequenced sample was thymus tissue. This sequence originates from a girl less than two years old with a congenital heart defect but otherwise immunologically healthy. CDR3 bases: TGTGCCTGGAAGCCTCGGATAGGGATGGGGGATGAAAAACTGTTTTTT. It yields the protein CAWKPRIGMGDEKLFF. Full variable domain (missing parts from reference TRBV30 and TRBJ1-4): SQTIHQWPATLVQPVGSPLSLECTVEGTSNPNLYWYRQAAGRGLQLLFYSVGIGQISSEVPQNLSASRPQDRQFILSSKKLLLSDSGFYLCAWKPRIGMGDEKLFFGSGTQLSVL.